This TCR beta chain was recorded in a study of vaccination and CD4 T cells after COVID-19. The CDR3 has 15 residues. With V trimmed by 7 bases and J by 7 bases, 10 bases remained unmatched. Germline V gene lookup returns CDR1 SNHLY and CDR2 FYNNEI. Sequenced with the Oncomine TCR Beta short-read assay was DNA taken from cultured CD4+ T cells. TCRdb called the PCR reads again in MiXCR, with one record for every CDR3 protein. The sample holds just over 20,000 distinct CDR3 sequences, approximately 50% seen once. As to treatment: approximately nine-day PBMC culture with coronavirus spike peptide pools or control peptides (ViraFEST assay). Before TCRs were sequenced, ViraFEST expanded antigen-specific T cells with peptide pools. Every well contained around 2 million PBMCs, which were grown with around 9.8 IU/ml IL-2 and about 9.5 ug/ml peptide pools. Each of days 3 and 7 saw half the medium replaced by fresh IL-2 medium.

Notes on this clonotype: The antigen is not known.

The chain is built from TRBV2 and TRBJ1-6; the match to TRBD1 covers 7 bases. The clonotype originates from a human donor who had recovered from COVID-19. Sequenced: CD4+ T cells from blood, cultured in vitro. The CDR3 DNA sequence: TGTGCCAGCACCCCGGACAGGCCCGAAAATTCACCCCTCCACTTT. Its protein product is CASTPDRPENSPLHF.